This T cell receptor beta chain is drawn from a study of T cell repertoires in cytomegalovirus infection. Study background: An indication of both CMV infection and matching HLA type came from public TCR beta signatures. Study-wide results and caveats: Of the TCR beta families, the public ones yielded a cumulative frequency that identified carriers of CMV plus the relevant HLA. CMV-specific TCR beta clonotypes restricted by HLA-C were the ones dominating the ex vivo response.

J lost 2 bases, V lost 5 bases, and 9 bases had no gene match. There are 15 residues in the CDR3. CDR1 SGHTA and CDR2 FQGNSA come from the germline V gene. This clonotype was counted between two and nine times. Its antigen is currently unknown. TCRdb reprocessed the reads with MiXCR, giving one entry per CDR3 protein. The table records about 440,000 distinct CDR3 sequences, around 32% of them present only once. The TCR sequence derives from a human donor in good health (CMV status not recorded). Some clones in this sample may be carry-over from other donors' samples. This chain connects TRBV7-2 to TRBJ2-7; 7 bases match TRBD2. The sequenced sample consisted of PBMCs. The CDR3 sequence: CASSLRDYPPYEQYF. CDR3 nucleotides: TGTGCCAGCAGCCTGAGGGACTATCCTCCCTACGAGCAGTACTTC.